The table lists the clone carrying this TCR beta chain with a few counts. Its antigen is not identified. The data were obtained in a study of T cells in Graves' hyperthyroidism and ophthalmopathy. Study conclusions and caveats: Using 13 V-J features, a model discriminated ophthalmopathy from stable hyperthyroidism.

What was amplified from RNA transcripts were TCR beta CDR3 regions. The TCR CDR3 first-round RT-PCR relied on the HTBI primer set. TCRdb called the multiplex PCR reads again in MiXCR, with one record for every CDR3 protein. The sample holds around 700,000 distinct CDR3 sequences; under 20% are singletons and the top ten take over 15%. The patients, who ranged from 18 to 65 in age, presented with newly diagnosed hyperthyroidism lasting under 2 months. Diagnosis rested on symptoms, serum thyroxine and TRAb, thyroid ultrasound, and orbital computed tomography. This TCR derives from a woman in her forties or fifties with Graves' hyperthyroidism that later progressed to Graves' ophthalmopathy. Sequenced: blood.

CDR3 protein: CASSHVTDDWNTEAFF. The CDR3 DNA sequence: TGTGCCAGCAGTCACGTGACGGACGATTGGAACACTGAAGCTTTCTTT. The chain uses TRBV6-1 and TRBJ1-1; D gene uncertain. Germline assignment: CDR1 MNHNS and CDR2 SASEGT. V lost 5 bases and J lost 1, with 17 bases in between. This CDR3 spans 16 amino acids.